Listed below are T cell receptor beta chains from one sample, sequenced in a study of T cell responses to AZD1222 COVID-19 vaccine. The method was immunoSEQ multiplex PCR; TCRdb's version includes in-frame clones alone and lacks a portion of them. The repertoire includes 150,000 to 200,000 clones, roughly nine tenths of them detected once, and about 3% sits in the top ten. Sequenced here: peripheral blood, sampled on day 0 of AZD1222 vaccination. The source of these receptors is an adult in good health. Each CDR3 is given with its conserved first and last residue. A D gene is named only where the DNA matches it firmly. Part of the rows lack a size; the others show once, few, many or a class for expanded clones.

v_call: TRBV5-1; clone_size: NA; d_call: NA; j_call: TRBJ2-7; cdr3_length: 14; cdr3_nt: TGCGCCAGCAGCTTGGAGGGGAGGACCTACGAGCAGTACTTC; cdr3_aa: CASSLEGRTYEQYF
v_call: TRBV5-6; clone_size: NA; d_call: NA; j_call: TRBJ2-3; cdr3_length: 15; cdr3_nt: TGTGCCAGCAGCCTCGGACCGGCCCGGGCAGATACGCAGTATTTT; cdr3_aa: CASSLGPARADTQYF
v_call: TRBV25-1; clone_size: NA; d_call: NA; j_call: TRBJ1-2; cdr3_length: 15; cdr3_nt: TGTGCCAGCAGTGTGGGCAGCTCAGCTAACTATGGCTACACCTTC; cdr3_aa: CASSVGSSANYGYTF
v_call: TRBV5-1; clone_size: NA; d_call: TRBD1; j_call: TRBJ1-2; cdr3_length: 14; cdr3_nt: TGCGCCAGCAGTCACGGGGGACAGGGGACTGGCTACACCTTC; cdr3_aa: CASSHGGQGTGYTF
v_call: TRBV4-1; clone_size: NA; d_call: TRBD2; j_call: TRBJ2-2; cdr3_length: 15; cdr3_nt: TGCGCCAGCAGCCCAAGCGGGGCAACAGTCGAGGAGCTGTTTTTT; cdr3_aa: CASSPSGATVEELFF
v_call: TRBV4-2; clone_size: NA; d_call: TRBD2; j_call: TRBJ2-1; cdr3_length: 16; cdr3_nt: TGTGCCAGCAGCCTGTGGGGAGGTAGCGGGTCAAATGAGCAGTTCTTC; cdr3_aa: CASSLWGGSGSNEQFF
v_call: TRBV6-1; clone_size: NA; d_call: NA; j_call: TRBJ2-1; cdr3_length: 15; cdr3_nt: TGTGCCAGCAGTGAACCGCAGAATTGGAGCGATGAGCAGTTCTTC; cdr3_aa: CASSEPQNWSDEQFF
v_call: TRBV19; clone_size: once; d_call: TRBD1; j_call: TRBJ2-3; cdr3_length: 16; cdr3_nt: TGTGCCAGTAGGAGCCTGGGACAGGGAAGCACAGATACGCAGTATTTT; cdr3_aa: CASRSLGQGSTDTQYF
v_call: TRBV5-4; clone_size: NA; d_call: NA; j_call: TRBJ1-6; cdr3_length: 14; cdr3_nt: TGTGCCAGCAGCCCGACAGCGGGGGTTTCACCCCTCCACTTT; cdr3_aa: CASSPTAGVSPLHF
v_call: TRBV28; clone_size: NA; d_call: TRBD2; j_call: TRBJ2-7; cdr3_length: 15; cdr3_nt: TGTGCCAGCAGTTCGGTAGCGGGAGGAACCTACGAGCAGTACTTC; cdr3_aa: CASSSVAGGTYEQYF
v_call: TRBV6-4; clone_size: NA; d_call: TRBD1; j_call: TRBJ1-2; cdr3_length: 13; cdr3_nt: TGTGCCAGTTCAGGGGGAGAGAACTATGGCTACACCTTC; cdr3_aa: CASSGGENYGYTF
v_call: TRBV10-3; clone_size: NA; d_call: TRBD2; j_call: TRBJ2-7; cdr3_length: 18; cdr3_nt: TGTGCCATCAGTGACCCCGGCCTAGCGGGCCGGAACTCCTACGAGCAGTACTTC; cdr3_aa: CAISDPGLAGRNSYEQYF
v_call: TRBV28; clone_size: NA; d_call: TRBD1; j_call: TRBJ1-5; cdr3_length: 15; cdr3_nt: TGTGCCAGCAGTATCGGGACAGGGGCTAATCAGCCCCAGCATTTT; cdr3_aa: CASSIGTGANQPQHF
v_call: TRBV7-2; clone_size: NA; d_call: NA; j_call: TRBJ1-2; cdr3_length: 13; cdr3_nt: TGTGCCAGCAGCTTAGATTTGGTTCACGGCTACACCTTC; cdr3_aa: CASSLDLVHGYTF
v_call: TRBV11-2; clone_size: NA; d_call: TRBD1; j_call: TRBJ1-1; cdr3_length: 15; cdr3_nt: TGTGCCAGCAGCCCCGGGACAGGCGTGAACACTGAAGCTTTCTTT; cdr3_aa: CASSPGTGVNTEAFF
v_call: TRBV29-1; clone_size: NA; d_call: TRBD2; j_call: TRBJ2-5; cdr3_length: 15; cdr3_nt: TGCAGCGTTGTCCAACTAGCGGGATTGTCGGAGACCCAGTACTTC; cdr3_aa: CSVVQLAGLSETQYF
v_call: TRBV5-1; clone_size: NA; d_call: TRBD1; j_call: TRBJ2-7; cdr3_length: 16; cdr3_nt: TGCGCCAGCAGCTTGGCAGGGACAGGGATCGATTACGAGCAGTACTTC; cdr3_aa: CASSLAGTGIDYEQYF
v_call: TRBV6-4; clone_size: NA; d_call: NA; j_call: TRBJ1-1; cdr3_length: 14; cdr3_nt: TGTGCCAGCAGAACAGGGCAGTTGAACACTGAAGCTTTCTTT; cdr3_aa: CASRTGQLNTEAFF
v_call: TRBV20-1; clone_size: NA; d_call: TRBD1; j_call: TRBJ1-1; cdr3_length: 15; cdr3_nt: TGCAGTGCTAGTAGACAGGGGCTTATCCGGGATGAAGCTTTCTTT; cdr3_aa: CSASRQGLIRDEAFF
v_call: TRBV4-2; clone_size: NA; d_call: TRBD1; j_call: TRBJ1-5; cdr3_length: 15; cdr3_nt: TGTGCCAGCAGCCAAGAAGGGACAGGGGATCAGCCCCAGCATTTT; cdr3_aa: CASSQEGTGDQPQHF
v_call: TRBV29-1; clone_size: NA; d_call: NA; j_call: TRBJ2-5; cdr3_length: 12; cdr3_nt: TGCAGCGTGTCGGTCAGGGGAGAGACCCAGTACTTC; cdr3_aa: CSVSVRGETQYF
v_call: TRBV7-9; clone_size: NA; d_call: TRBD2; j_call: TRBJ2-5; cdr3_length: 14; cdr3_nt: TGTGCCAGCAGCCCTAGCGGGAGGCAAGAGACCCAGTACTTC; cdr3_aa: CASSPSGRQETQYF
v_call: TRBV5-1; clone_size: NA; d_call: NA; j_call: TRBJ1-1; cdr3_length: 15; cdr3_nt: TGCGCCAGCAGCTTCCGGAACGCAGCGAACACTGAAGCTTTCTTT; cdr3_aa: CASSFRNAANTEAFF
v_call: TRBV10-2; clone_size: NA; d_call: TRBD1; j_call: TRBJ1-6; cdr3_length: 15; cdr3_nt: TGCGCCAGCAGTGCGCAGGGGGCTGATAATTCACCCCTCCACTTT; cdr3_aa: CASSAQGADNSPLHF
v_call: TRBV27; clone_size: NA; d_call: TRBD2; j_call: TRBJ2-7; cdr3_length: 19; cdr3_nt: TGTGCCAGCAGTCCACGGACTAGCGGGACCTCACCTTTCTCCTACGAGCAGTACTTC; cdr3_aa: CASSPRTSGTSPFSYEQYF
v_call: TRBV5-5; clone_size: few; d_call: NA; j_call: TRBJ1-2; cdr3_length: 12; cdr3_nt: TGTGCCAGCAGCTTGGTGAACTATGGCTACACCTTC; cdr3_aa: CASSLVNYGYTF
v_call: TRBV5-6; clone_size: NA; d_call: NA; j_call: TRBJ2-5; cdr3_length: 15; cdr3_nt: TGTGCCAGCAGCCGAAGGGCGACGTACCAAGAGACCCAGTACTTC; cdr3_aa: CASSRRATYQETQYF
v_call: TRBV5-1; clone_size: NA; d_call: TRBD1; j_call: TRBJ1-1; cdr3_length: 14; cdr3_nt: TGCGCCAGCAGCAAACAGGGGACTAACACTGAAGCTTTCTTT; cdr3_aa: CASSKQGTNTEAFF
v_call: TRBV2; clone_size: NA; d_call: NA; j_call: TRBJ1-1; cdr3_length: 13; cdr3_nt: TGTGCCAGCAGTCGGGGACAAATTTCTGAAGCTTTCTTT; cdr3_aa: CASSRGQISEAFF
v_call: TRBV30; clone_size: NA; d_call: NA; j_call: TRBJ1-5; cdr3_length: 14; cdr3_nt: TGTGCCTGGAGTCCCTCCTATAGCAATCAGCCCCAGCATTTT; cdr3_aa: CAWSPSYSNQPQHF
v_call: TRBV19; clone_size: once; d_call: NA; j_call: TRBJ1-6; cdr3_length: 15; cdr3_nt: TGTGCCAGTAGTCCGTGGGGGGGTCAGCATTCACCCCTCCACTTT; cdr3_aa: CASSPWGGQHSPLHF
v_call: TRBV7-3; clone_size: NA; d_call: NA; j_call: TRBJ1-1; cdr3_length: 13; cdr3_nt: TGTGCCAGCAGTCAGACACGGACCACTGAAGCTTTCTTT; cdr3_aa: CASSQTRTTEAFF
v_call: TRBV28; clone_size: NA; d_call: NA; j_call: TRBJ1-1; cdr3_length: 17; cdr3_nt: TGTGCCAGCAGTTTAAGGTCGCGGGGGCAGGGGAACACTGAAGCTTTCTTT; cdr3_aa: CASSLRSRGQGNTEAFF
v_call: TRBV6-4; clone_size: NA; d_call: NA; j_call: TRBJ2-1; cdr3_length: 13; cdr3_nt: TGTGCCAGCAGTGACTCAAGGTACAATGAGCAGTTCTTC; cdr3_aa: CASSDSRYNEQFF
v_call: TRBV5-1; clone_size: NA; d_call: TRBD1; j_call: TRBJ2-7; cdr3_length: 13; cdr3_nt: TGCGCCAGCAACAGGGGAACCCTTCACGAGCAGTACTTC; cdr3_aa: CASNRGTLHEQYF
v_call: TRBV30; clone_size: NA; d_call: NA; j_call: TRBJ1-2; cdr3_length: 14; cdr3_nt: TGTGCCTGGAGTGGAGGGACGGTCGGACGTGGCTACACCTTC; cdr3_aa: CAWSGGTVGRGYTF
v_call: TRBV5-4; clone_size: NA; d_call: TRBD1; j_call: TRBJ2-5; cdr3_length: 15; cdr3_nt: TGTGCCAGCAGCTTGTTGGGACAGGCGCAAGAGACCCAGTACTTC; cdr3_aa: CASSLLGQAQETQYF
v_call: TRBV30; clone_size: NA; d_call: NA; j_call: TRBJ1-2; cdr3_length: 13; cdr3_nt: TGTGCCTGGGACCGATCCTATAACTATGGCTACACCTTC; cdr3_aa: CAWDRSYNYGYTF
v_call: TRBV19; clone_size: NA; d_call: NA; j_call: TRBJ1-6; cdr3_length: 17; cdr3_nt: TGTGCCAGTAGTATCGGGTCACCGGGGAAGCCTAATTCACCCCTCCACTTT; cdr3_aa: CASSIGSPGKPNSPLHF
v_call: TRBV28; clone_size: NA; d_call: TRBD2; j_call: TRBJ2-3; cdr3_length: 13; cdr3_nt: TGTGCCAGCAGTTTGAGAAGTGCGGGAGAACAGTATTTT; cdr3_aa: CASSLRSAGEQYF